One sample yielded the 19 T cell receptor beta chains listed below, sequenced in a study of blood T cells in healthy people across ages. It was with a sample-barcoded 5' primer and a J-beta primer mix that a second PCR of about 6 to 12 cycles was run. Each CDR3 protein gets one entry after TCRdb re-called the 5' RACE reads with MiXCR. This table has approximately 780,000 distinct CDR3 sequences, around 24% appearing once. These data are also associated with another study on T cells of mothers and their children.

Sequenced: blood. These receptors all stem from a boy younger than 18 in good health.

This clonotype has more than one count but fewer than ten. This chain links TRBV12-3 or TRBV12-4 with TRBJ1-2; the match to TRBD1 covers 9 bases. The CDR3 runs 15 residues. Losses at the gene ends were 7 bases for V and 4 bases for J; bases not matched to a gene: 10. CDR3 loop: CASTVQGAVGYGYTF. The CDR3 nucleotides read TGTGCCAGCACCGTACAGGGGGCCGTAGGCTATGGCTACACCTTC.

The chain couples TRBV6-4 to TRBJ2-5; 11 bases are shared with TRBD2. Looked up from germline, CDR1 is MRHNA and CDR2 is SNTAGT. V gave up 8 bases and J gave up 6 bases; unmatched junction bases: 11. The CDR3 is 15 amino acids. For the CDR3, the DNA is TGTGCCAGCCTTAGCGGGGGGGCCATGTGTCAGACCCAGTACTTC. As protein: CASLSGGAMCQTQYF.

This clonotype was detected only a few times. The chain carries TRBV6-6 and TRBJ2-1; D is ambiguous. Trimming stripped 8 bases from V and 7 bases from J, with 15 bases between. This CDR3 region has 13 residues. Germline V gene data show CDR1 as MNHNY and CDR2 as SVGAGI (reference sequence). The CDR3 bases are TGTGCCAGCTCGTTTCCGGGTGAAAATGAGCAGTTCTTC. The encoded protein is CASSFPGENEQFF.

This clonotype was seen only a few times. This chain connects TRBV20-1 to TRBJ2-1, with D uncertain. V lost 5 bases, J lost 1 base, and 12 bases lay in between. Germline V gives CDR1 DFQATT, CDR2 SNEGSKA (reference sequence). The CDR3 is 14 amino acids. The CDR3 spells CSALPPWSYNEQFF. CDR3 sequence (DNA): TGCAGTGCTCTCCCCCCCTGGTCCTACAATGAGCAGTTCTTC.

In its sample, this clonotype was seen a few times. This rearrangement joins TRBV6-1 to TRBJ2-7; D might be TRBD1 (7 bases). CDR1 and CDR2 from the germline V gene are MNHNS and SASEGT. The CDR3 consists of 13 residues. V shed 6 bases and J shed 7 bases, with 16 bases lying between them. The chain's CDR3 is CASRDGQAGEQYF. DNA for the CDR3: TGTGCCAGCAGGGATGGACAGGCGGGGGAGCAGTACTTC.

The chain is built from TRBV20-1 and TRBJ2-1; the match to TRBD2 covers 11 bases. CDR3 size: 14 residues. V was clipped by 5 bases and J by 5 bases; unmatched bases: 5. The germline V gene has CDR1 DFQATT and CDR2 SNEGSKA (reference sequence). The CDR3 here is CSADPSGGNNEQFF. In DNA, the CDR3 is TGCAGTGCTGACCCTAGCGGGGGGAACAATGAGCAGTTCTTC.

This sequence joins TRBV7-9 and TRBJ1-2; 7 bases are shared with TRBD1. Germline lookup yields CDR1 SEHNR and CDR2 FQNEAQ (reference sequence). The CDR3 has 14 residues. Losses at the gene ends were 5 bases for V and 8 bases for J; bases not matched to a gene: 11. CDR3 protein: CASSLLGQAAGYTF. In DNA form, the CDR3 reads TGTGCCAGCAGCCTACTCGGACAGGCGGCCGGCTACACCTTC.

The chain links TRBV6-5 to TRBJ2-5; 7 nucleotides agree with TRBD1. Trimming removed 0 bases from V and 0 bases from J; junction bases left unmatched: 1. This CDR3 has 15 residues. CDR1 and CDR2 from the germline V gene are MNHEY and SVGAGI. The CDR3 DNA is TGTGCCAGCAGTTACTCGGGGACAGACCAAGAGACCCAGTACTTC. It yields the protein CASSYSGTDQETQYF.

The chain employs TRBV28 and TRBJ2-1; no clear D. The DNA matches TRBJ2-7 better at its end, which makes the J call doubtful. The germline V gene has CDR1 MDHEN and CDR2 SYDVKM. The CDR3 is made up of 14 amino acids. In DNA form, the CDR3 reads TGTGCCAGCAGGGGGTTAGAGAGTTCCTACGAGCAGTACTTC. It yields the protein CASRGLESSYEQYF.

This clonotype came up a few times. This rearrangement joins TRBV28 to TRBJ2-1, with D possibly TRBD2 on 6 matching bases. The CDR3 totals 17 residues. The germline V gene encodes CDR1 MDHEN and CDR2 SYDVKM. V lost 6 bases to trimming and J lost 5 bases, with 23 bases between them. CDR3 loop: CASRLELFGGENNEQFF. As DNA, the CDR3 is TGTGCCAGCAGGCTGGAGCTCTTCGGAGGGGAAAACAATGAGCAGTTCTTC.

This chain links TRBV12-3 or TRBV12-4 with TRBJ2-5; 7 nucleotides line up with TRBD2. The junction had 15 bases not matched to a gene; V was cut back by 4 bases and J by 7 bases. The CDR3 sequence is 16 residues long. For the CDR3, the DNA is TGTGCCAGCAGTTCCCCCTGGGGGGGTGGCGGGTGGACCCAGTACTTC. It is translated as CASSSPWGGGGWTQYF.

This clonotype has only a few counts. J is TRBJ2-6 and V is TRBV24-1; TRBD1 agrees at 7 bases. The J segment lost 0 bases and the V segment lost 2 bases, leaving 3 bases of the junction unmatched. Germline V CDR1 and CDR2: KGHDR, SFDVKD. The CDR3 consists of 17 residues. The CDR3 nucleotides are TGTGCCACCAGTGATTCCCGACAGGGCTCTGGGGCCAACGTCCTGACTTTC. Translated, it gives CATSDSRQGSGANVLTF.

This clonotype was counted only a few times. The chain employs TRBV4-1 and TRBJ2-2; 8 bases are a match to TRBD2. CDR1 is MGHRA, CDR2 YSYEKL, per germline. The CDR3 is 14 residues long. J lost 6 bases, V lost 5 bases, and 5 bases had no gene match. This chain's CDR3 is CASSKAGVAGELFF. In DNA, the CDR3 is TGCGCCAGCAGCAAAGCGGGGGTGGCCGGGGAGCTGTTTTTT.

The J gene is TRBJ1-1, the V gene TRBV29-1; 7 nucleotides align to TRBD1. The CDR3 runs to 14 residues. The germline V gene encodes CDR1 SQVTM and CDR2 ANQGSEA. The V gene end was trimmed by 6 bases and the J gene end by 0 bases; junction bases not matched to a gene: 7. The CDR3 DNA reads as TGCAGCGTGGTCCGACAGGGAATGAACACTGAAGCTTTCTTT. As protein: CSVVRQGMNTEAFF.

The CDR3 coding sequence is TGTGCCCCAAGGTGGGGGCTAGCGGGGGGGCTTAATGAGCAGTTCTTC. Translating it yields CAPRWGLAGGLNEQFF. The chain links TRBV7-3 to TRBJ2-1; 12 positions agree with TRBD2. The CDR3 has 16 residues. V gave up 11 bases and J gave up 7 bases; unmatched junction bases: 15. CDR1 and CDR2 (germline): SGHTA, FQGTGA.

This sequence joins TRBV9 and TRBJ2-7; D may be TRBD1 (5 bases). The germline V gene has CDR1 SGDLS and CDR2 YYNGEE. V was trimmed by 4 bases and J by 3 bases, leaving 17 bases between them. The CDR3 has 15 amino acids. The DNA of the CDR3 is TGTGCCAGCAGCCTCGGAGCAGGGTATGACTACGAGCAGTACTTC. Its protein is CASSLGAGYDYEQYF.

This clonotype was picked up a small number of times. The V call is TRBV5-1, the J call TRBJ2-5; TRBD1 aligns across 12 bases. Trimming at V came to 4 bases and at J to 2 bases, leaving 9 bases not matched to a gene. Germline CDR1 is SGHRS and CDR2 is YFSETQ. The CDR3 has 17 residues. CDR3 amino acids: CASSMGTGGSLQETQYF. In DNA form, the CDR3 reads TGCGCCAGCAGCATGGGGACAGGGGGCTCTCTTCAAGAGACCCAGTACTTC. Based on the CDR3 plus reference TRBV5-1 and TRBJ2-5, the full variable domain is KAGVTQTPRYLIKTRGQQVTLSCSPISGHRSVSWYQQTPGQGLQFLFEYFSETQRNKGNFPGRFSGRQFSNSRSEMNVSTLELGDSALYLCASSMGTGGSLQETQYFGPGTRLLVL.

This clonotype was seen more than once but under ten times. The V call is TRBV12-3 or TRBV12-4, the J call TRBJ1-2; D is undetermined. The CDR3 is 14 residues long. The germline V and J ends were trimmed by 4 bases and 1 base, with 10 bases remaining between them. CDR3 bases: TGTGCCAGCAGTTCAGGCAGTAATAACTATGGCTACACCTTC. This encodes CASSSGSNNYGYTF.

This chain connects TRBV12-3 or TRBV12-4 to TRBJ1-5; D unresolved. The CDR3 has 14 residues. Trimming removed 6 bases at V and 3 bases at J, with 12 bases between. Written as DNA, the CDR3 is TGTGCCAGCAGAAAAGACGGACTCAATCAGCCCCAGCATTTT. Translation gives CASRKDGLNQPQHF.